This T cell receptor (beta chain) was captured by sequencing in a study of cytomegalovirus exposure and HLA in healthy donors. The primer mix had 60 Vbeta and 13 Jbeta primers. Assay: immunoSEQ multiplex PCR; the TCRdb copy retains only in-frame clones and omits some. The sample contains 150,000 to 200,000 clones, 82% of which appear only once. This clonotype was obtained from a boy younger than 10 in good health and CMV-seronegative. The sample consisted of PBMCs.

The CDR3 region is CSVGGVLSTEAFF. CDR3 in DNA: TGCAGCGTTGGGGGAGTCCTGAGCACTGAAGCTTTCTTT. The chain joins TRBV29-1 to TRBJ1-1; D remains ambiguous. The V and J ends lost 4 bases and 4 bases respectively, with 13 bases between them. This CDR3 is 13 amino acids long. CDR1 and CDR2 (germline): SQVTM, ANQGSEA.